One and the same sample provided the 18 T cell receptor beta chains below, sequenced in a study of T cell repertoires in cytomegalovirus infection. From the reads, TCRdb called clonotypes with MiXCR, one entry per CDR3 protein. The table has nearly 700,000 distinct CDR3 sequences, around 35% seen once. Their target antigens are unknown. The source was cultured PBMCs, collected from culture after CMV antigen stimulation. The receptors originated from a human donor in good health (CMV status not recorded). Some clones in this sample may be carry-over from other donors' samples.

In this sample, this clonotype turned up a few times. The chain recombines TRBV27 with TRBJ2-1; D gene unclear. The germline V gene has CDR1 MNHEY and CDR2 SMNVEV (reference sequence). This CDR3 has 14 residues. The V end lost 4 bases, the J end lost 9 bases, and 16 bases lay between the germline ends. This CDR3 is CASSSRTYLSEQFF. The DNA of the CDR3 is TGTGCCAGCAGTTCACGGACCTATCTTAGTGAGCAGTTCTTC.

This chain joins TRBV6-2 or TRBV6-3 and TRBJ1-2; D ambiguous. CDR1 MNHEY and CDR2 SVGEGT come from the germline V gene. Trimming pared 6 bases from V and 7 bases from J, leaving 9 bases between. The CDR3 spans 11 residues. The DNA of the CDR3 is TGTGCCAGCAGCAGTATTGGTGGCTACACCTTC. Its protein product is CASSSIGGYTF.

The chain uses TRBV18 and TRBJ1-2; TRBD1 aligns across 10 bases. The CDR3 length is 15 residues. Unmatched junction bases numbered 3, after V lost 3 bases and J lost 2 bases. CDR1 and CDR2 from the germline V gene are KGHSH and LQKENI. In DNA, the CDR3 is TGTGCCAGCTCACCGACAGGGGGCTACAACTATGGCTACACCTTC. This translates into CASSPTGGYNYGYTF. The variable domain in full, with the rest retrieved from reference TRBV18 and TRBJ1-2, is NAGVMQNPRHLVRRRGQEARLRCSPMKGHSHVYWYRQLPEEGLKFMVYLQKENIIDESGMPKERFSAEFPKEGPSILRIQQVVRGDSAAYFCASSPTGGYNYGYTFGSGTRLTVV.

This clonotype was seen ten or more times. The rearrangement uses TRBV7-2 and TRBJ1-2; 9 bases are shared with TRBD1. The CDR3 has 16 residues. Germline CDR1 and CDR2: SGHTA and FQGNSA. J was trimmed by 4 bases and V by 1 base; bases with no gene match: 7. Written as DNA, the CDR3 is TGTGCCAGCAGCTTAGACCGCGGGACAGGGACCTATGGCTACACCTTC. Translation: CASSLDRGTGTYGYTF. Drawing the rest from reference TRBV7-2 and TRBJ1-2, the complete variable domain is GAGVSQSPSNKVTEKGKDVELRCDPISGHTALYWYRQSLGQGLEFLIYFQGNSAPDKSGLPSDRFSAERTGGSVSTLTIQRTQQEDSAVYLCASSLDRGTGTYGYTFGSGTRLTVV.

The chain links TRBV19 to TRBJ2-1; possibly TRBD1 or TRBD2 for D (5 bases each). The CDR3 has 15 residues. The V end was cut by 7 bases, the J end by 9 bases, with 22 bases between. Germline CDR1 is LNHDA and CDR2 is SQIVND (reference sequence). CDR3 loop: CASNPGPPPSVEQFF. CDR3 coding DNA: TGTGCCAGTAATCCGGGGCCTCCCCCCTCAGTTGAGCAGTTCTTC.

This clonotype has a handful of counts. The V and J genes are TRBV4-1 and TRBJ2-3; no clear D gene. There are 14 residues in the CDR3. The V end lost 2 bases, the J end lost 7 bases, and 13 bases lay between the germline ends. The germline V gene encodes CDR1 MGHRA and CDR2 YSYEKL. For the CDR3, the DNA is TGCGCCAGCAGCCAAATACTACTGGCTAATACGCAGTATTTT. It is translated as CASSQILLANTQYF.

The gene calls are TRBV12-3 or TRBV12-4 and TRBJ2-7, with 9 bases fitting TRBD1. V dropped 3 bases and J dropped 5; count of bases not matched to a gene: 5. CDR3 size: 14 residues. The CDR3 DNA is TGTGCCAGCAGTTTGTGGGACAGGGTCAACGAGCAGTACTTC. Its protein is CASSLWDRVNEQYF.

The chain joins TRBV23-1 to TRBJ2-3; 10 bases align to TRBD1. TRBV23-1 belongs to the ORF category, with a function that is uncertain. CDR3 size: 16 residues. Losses at the gene ends were 2 bases for V and 3 bases for J; bases not matched to a gene: 5. CDR3 sequence reads: CASSQDRGRVTDTQYF. CDR3 DNA sequence: TGCGCCAGCAGTCAAGACAGGGGGCGGGTAACAGATACGCAGTATTTT.

This clonotype appeared a few times. The rearrangement links TRBV11-2 to TRBJ2-5, with 9 bases identical to TRBD2. In germline, CDR1 is SGHAT, CDR2 FQNNGV. V gave up 1 base and J gave up 2 bases; unmatched junction bases: 5. The CDR3 is 16 amino acids. The CDR3 DNA is TGTGCCAGCAGCTTAGTGAGCGGGAGGACGCAAGAGACCCAGTACTTC. As protein: CASSLVSGRTQETQYF.

This chain uses TRBV5-5 with TRBJ1-6, with D maybe TRBD1 (5 bases). This CDR3 has 14 residues. CDR1 is SGHKS and CDR2 is YYEKEE in the germline V gene (reference sequence). The ends were cut back, 6 bases at V and 10 bases at J, with 17 bases in the middle. The CDR3 DNA reads as TGTGCCAGCACAGCCCGCGGGGCGTCCTCACCCCTCCACTTT. It yields the protein CASTARGASSPLHF.

A few counts support this clonotype. V usage is TRBV4-3 and J usage is TRBJ2-7; D call uncertain. The germline V and J ends were trimmed by 0 bases and 3 bases, with 12 bases remaining between them. Germline-derived CDR1 and CDR2 are LGHNA and YSLEER. This CDR3 has 15 amino acids. CDR3 residues: CASSQDPRTGYEQYF. CDR3 sequence (DNA): TGCGCCAGCAGCCAAGATCCACGTACGGGCTACGAGCAGTACTTC.

The chain recombines TRBV6-8 with TRBJ2-5; 7 bases match TRBD2. The CDR3 is 15 amino acids. CDR1 is MNHGY and CDR2 is SAAAGT in the germline V gene. J gave up 5 bases and V 4 bases, and 10 bases lay outside the gene matches. The DNA for the CDR3 is TGTGCCAGCAGTTGCCGGCCGGGAGGAGTGGAGACCCAGTACTTC. Translation: CASSCRPGGVETQYF.

This clonotype was counted a few times. The V gene is TRBV28, the J gene TRBJ1-2; D is perhaps TRBD1 (5 bases). The CDR3 extends over 12 amino acids. Germline CDR1 MDHEN, CDR2 SYDVKM. Trimming cost V 3 bases and J 5 bases, with 7 bases left between them. This CDR3 is CASSFQGYGYTF. The CDR3 coding sequence is TGTGCCAGCAGTTTCCAGGGTTATGGCTACACCTTC.

This clonotype turned up a few times. The genes are TRBV20-1 and TRBJ1-5, with D maybe TRBD1 (6 bases). Trimming took off 5 bases at V and 0 bases at J, with 11 bases between the two ends. This CDR3 is built from 14 residues. Germline V gene sequence: CDR1 DFQATT, CDR2 SNEGSKA (reference sequence). CDR3 residues: CSASTGYSNQPQHF. The CDR3 DNA follows: TGCAGTGCTTCGACAGGATATAGCAATCAGCCCCAGCATTTT.

This clonotype has just one count. This chain links TRBV9 with TRBJ2-3; unclear D gene. Germline values: CDR1 SGDLS, CDR2 YYNGEE. Trimming pared 0 bases from V and 9 bases from J, leaving 11 bases between. The CDR3 contains 13 residues. The DNA of the CDR3 is TGTGCCAGCAGCGTAGGGTCCCCTACGACGCAGTATTTT. Amino acids: CASSVGSPTTQYF. Using reference TRBV9 and TRBJ2-3 for the parts outside the CDR3, the full variable domain is DSGVTQTPKHLITATGQRVTLRCSPRSGDLSVYWYQQSLDQGLQFLIQYYNGEERAKGNILERFSAQQFPDLHSELNLSSLELGDSALYFCASSVGSPTTQYFGPGTRLTVL.

The V gene is TRBV20-1, the J gene TRBJ2-3; D not certain. Germline CDR1 and CDR2: DFQATT and SNEGSKA (reference sequence). This CDR3 contains 11 residues. V was trimmed by 7 bases and J by 5 bases, leaving 10 bases between them. CDR3 DNA sequence: TGCAGTGGCCACGGCGGAGATACGCAGTATTTT. This gives the protein CSGHGGDTQYF.

This sequence joins TRBV19 and TRBJ2-1; D not resolved. CDR1 is LNHDA and CDR2 is SQIVND in the germline V gene (reference sequence). The CDR3 has 16 amino acids. Trimming cost V 3 bases and J 4 bases, with 16 bases left between them. The CDR3 sequence: CASSIFLTRRYNEQFF. The CDR3 DNA follows: TGTGCCAGTAGTATTTTCCTGACCAGACGTTACAATGAGCAGTTCTTC.

The chain joins TRBV19 to TRBJ1-2; no clear D gene. This CDR3 is built from 12 residues. Germline V gives CDR1 LNHDA, CDR2 SQIVND (reference sequence). Trimming stripped 5 bases from V and 4 bases from J, with 8 bases between. CDR3 loop: CASSWISYGYTF. The CDR3 DNA reads TGTGCCAGTAGTTGGATCTCCTATGGCTACACCTTC.